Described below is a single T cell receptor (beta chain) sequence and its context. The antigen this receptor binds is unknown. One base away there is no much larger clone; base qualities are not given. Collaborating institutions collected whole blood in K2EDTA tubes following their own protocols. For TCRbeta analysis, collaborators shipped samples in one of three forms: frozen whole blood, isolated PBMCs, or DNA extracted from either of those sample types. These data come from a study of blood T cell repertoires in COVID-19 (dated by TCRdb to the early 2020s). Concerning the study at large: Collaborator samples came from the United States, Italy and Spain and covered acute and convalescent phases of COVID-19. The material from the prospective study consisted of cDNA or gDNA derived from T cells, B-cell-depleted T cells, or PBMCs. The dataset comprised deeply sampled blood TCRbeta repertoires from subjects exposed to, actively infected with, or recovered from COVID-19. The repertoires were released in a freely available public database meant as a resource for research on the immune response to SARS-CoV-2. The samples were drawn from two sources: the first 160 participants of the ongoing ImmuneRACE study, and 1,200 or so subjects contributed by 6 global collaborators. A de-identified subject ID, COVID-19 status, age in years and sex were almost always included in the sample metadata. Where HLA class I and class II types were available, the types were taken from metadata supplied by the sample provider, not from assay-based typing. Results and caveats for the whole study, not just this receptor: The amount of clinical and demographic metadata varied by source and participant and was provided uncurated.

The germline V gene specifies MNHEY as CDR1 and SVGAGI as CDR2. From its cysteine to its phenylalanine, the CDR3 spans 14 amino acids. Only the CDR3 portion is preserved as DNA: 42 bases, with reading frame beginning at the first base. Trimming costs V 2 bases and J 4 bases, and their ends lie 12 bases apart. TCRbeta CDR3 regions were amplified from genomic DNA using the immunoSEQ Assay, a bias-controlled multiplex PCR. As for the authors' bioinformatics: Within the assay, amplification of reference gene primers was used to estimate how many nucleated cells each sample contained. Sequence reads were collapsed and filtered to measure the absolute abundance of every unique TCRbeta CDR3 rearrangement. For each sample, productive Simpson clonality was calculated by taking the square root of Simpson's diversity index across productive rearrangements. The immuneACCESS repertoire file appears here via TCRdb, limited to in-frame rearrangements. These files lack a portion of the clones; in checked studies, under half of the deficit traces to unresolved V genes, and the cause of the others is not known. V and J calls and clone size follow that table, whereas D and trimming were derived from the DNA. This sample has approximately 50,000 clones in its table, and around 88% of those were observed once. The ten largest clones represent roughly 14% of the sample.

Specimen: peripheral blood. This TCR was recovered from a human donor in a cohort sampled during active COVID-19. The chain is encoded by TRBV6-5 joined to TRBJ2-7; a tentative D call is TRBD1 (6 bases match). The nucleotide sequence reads TGTGCCAGCAGTTACCGGGACAAAGTTTACGAGCAGTACTTC. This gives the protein CASSYRDKVYEQYF.